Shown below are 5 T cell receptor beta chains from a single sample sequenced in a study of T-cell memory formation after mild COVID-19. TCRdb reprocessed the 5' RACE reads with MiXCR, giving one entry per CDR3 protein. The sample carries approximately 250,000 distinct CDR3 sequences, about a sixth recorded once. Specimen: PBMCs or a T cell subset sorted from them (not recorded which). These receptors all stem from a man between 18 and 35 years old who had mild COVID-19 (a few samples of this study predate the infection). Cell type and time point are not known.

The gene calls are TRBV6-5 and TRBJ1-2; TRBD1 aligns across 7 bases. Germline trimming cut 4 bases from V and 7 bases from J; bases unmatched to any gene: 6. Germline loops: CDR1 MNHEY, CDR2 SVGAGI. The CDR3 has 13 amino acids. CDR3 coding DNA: TGTGCCAGCAGTTTGTCCGGGGACAGTGGCTACACCTTC. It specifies CASSLSGDSGYTF.

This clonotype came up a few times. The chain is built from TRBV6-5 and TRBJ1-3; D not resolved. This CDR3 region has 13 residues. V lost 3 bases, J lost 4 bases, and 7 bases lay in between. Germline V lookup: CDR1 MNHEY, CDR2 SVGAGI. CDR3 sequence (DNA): TGTGCCAGCAGTTATAACCCAGGAAACACCATATATTTT. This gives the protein CASSYNPGNTIYF.

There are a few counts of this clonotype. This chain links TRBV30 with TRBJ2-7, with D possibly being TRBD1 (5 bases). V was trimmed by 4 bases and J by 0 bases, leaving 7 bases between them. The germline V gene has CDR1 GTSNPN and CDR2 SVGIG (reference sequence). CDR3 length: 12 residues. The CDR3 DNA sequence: TGTGCCTGGAATAGGGGCTCCTACGAGCAGTACTTC. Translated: CAWNRGSYEQYF.

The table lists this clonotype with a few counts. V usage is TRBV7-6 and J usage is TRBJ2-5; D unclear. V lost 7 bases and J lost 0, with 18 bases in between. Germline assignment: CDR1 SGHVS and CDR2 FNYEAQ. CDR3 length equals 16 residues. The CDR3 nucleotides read TGTGCCAGCACTTCCCGGCTTGCCATGTACCAAGAGACCCAGTACTTC. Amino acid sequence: CASTSRLAMYQETQYF.

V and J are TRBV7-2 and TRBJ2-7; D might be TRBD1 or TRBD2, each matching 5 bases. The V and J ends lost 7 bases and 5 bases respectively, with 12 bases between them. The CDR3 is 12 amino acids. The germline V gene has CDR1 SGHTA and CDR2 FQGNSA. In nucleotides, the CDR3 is TGTGCCAGCATACTGCAGGGAGACGAGCAGTACGTC. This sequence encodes CASILQGDEQYV.